A selection of T cell receptor beta chains follows, all from one sample in a study of blood T cell repertoires in COVID-19. TCRdb's table, derived via immunoSEQ multiplex PCR, lists solely in-frame clones and lacks some. The sample carries approximately 300,000 clones, about 90% recorded once. Sequenced input: peripheral blood. The receptors originated from a woman in her 40s with COVID-19, enrolled during active disease. Each CDR3 is given with its conserved first and last residue. The order of the fields is clone size, V gene, D gene, J gene, CDR3 protein, CDR3 DNA. A D gene is named only where the DNA matches it firmly. Size tells how often a clone was seen (once, few, many) or the class of an expanded clone, and some rows leave it out.

clone size: .
V gene: TRBV19
D gene: TRBD1
J gene: TRBJ1-2
CDR3 protein: CASSFTGTGGSLNYGYTF
CDR3 DNA: TGTGCCAGTAGTTTTACCGGGACAGGGGGCTCGCTTAACTATGGCTACACCTTC

clone size: .
V gene: TRBV10-3
D gene: .
J gene: TRBJ2-3
CDR3 protein: CATSGHSTDTQYF
CDR3 DNA: TGTGCCACATCAGGTCATAGCACAGATACGCAGTATTTT

clone size: .
V gene: TRBV5-6
D gene: .
J gene: TRBJ1-2
CDR3 protein: CASSQTGFLVYGYTF
CDR3 DNA: TGTGCCAGCAGCCAGACAGGATTTTTGGTCTATGGCTACACCTTC

clone size: .
V gene: TRBV29-1
D gene: .
J gene: TRBJ2-3
CDR3 protein: CSVRLGVTDTQYF
CDR3 DNA: TGCAGCGTCAGATTAGGGGTCACAGATACGCAGTATTTT

clone size: .
V gene: TRBV7-2
D gene: .
J gene: TRBJ2-2
CDR3 protein: CASSPDIGRTGELFF
CDR3 DNA: TGTGCCAGCAGCCCGGACATAGGGAGGACCGGGGAGCTGTTTTTT

clone size: once
V gene: TRBV13
D gene: .
J gene: TRBJ1-6
CDR3 protein: CASSLLGQSYNSPLHF
CDR3 DNA: TGTGCCAGCAGCTTACTGGGGCAGTCCTATAATTCACCCCTCCACTTT

clone size: .
V gene: TRBV15
D gene: .
J gene: TRBJ1-4
CDR3 protein: CATSRGKTVNEKLFF
CDR3 DNA: TGTGCCACCAGCAGAGGTAAAACGGTAAATGAAAAACTGTTTTTT

clone size: .
V gene: TRBV7-3
D gene: TRBD2
J gene: TRBJ2-2
CDR3 protein: CASSPPGGLGELFF
CDR3 DNA: TGTGCCAGCAGCCCGCCGGGAGGCCTCGGGGAGCTGTTTTTT

clone size: .
V gene: TRBV14
D gene: TRBD2
J gene: TRBJ2-1
CDR3 protein: CASSQGTIAGGKYNEQFF
CDR3 DNA: TGTGCCAGCAGCCAAGGAACGATAGCGGGAGGAAAGTACAATGAGCAGTTCTTC

clone size: .
V gene: TRBV12-3/TRBV12-4
D gene: .
J gene: TRBJ1-1
CDR3 protein: CASMGVANTEAFF
CDR3 DNA: TGTGCCAGCATGGGAGTGGCGAACACTGAAGCTTTCTTT

clone size: .
V gene: TRBV2
D gene: TRBD1
J gene: TRBJ1-5
CDR3 protein: CASSAGGWIQPQHF
CDR3 DNA: TGTGCCAGCAGTGCAGGGGGGTGGATACAGCCCCAGCATTTT

clone size: .
V gene: TRBV18
D gene: TRBD1
J gene: TRBJ2-5
CDR3 protein: CASSPPDRGQFNRETQYF
CDR3 DNA: TGTGCCAGCTCACCCCCGGACAGGGGGCAGTTCAATAGGGAGACCCAGTACTTC

clone size: .
V gene: TRBV7-2
D gene: .
J gene: TRBJ2-1
CDR3 protein: CASSLARRNEQFF
CDR3 DNA: TGTGCCAGCAGCTTAGCGAGGCGGAATGAGCAGTTCTTC

clone size: .
V gene: TRBV27
D gene: TRBD1
J gene: TRBJ1-3
CDR3 protein: CASRTGGGSGNTIYF
CDR3 DNA: TGTGCCAGCAGAACAGGGGGTGGGTCTGGAAACACCATATATTTT

clone size: .
V gene: TRBV6-2/TRBV6-3
D gene: .
J gene: TRBJ2-2
CDR3 protein: CASSWSVVDGELFF
CDR3 DNA: TGTGCCAGCAGTTGGTCAGTCGTCGACGGGGAGCTGTTTTTT

clone size: .
V gene: TRBV10-3
D gene: .
J gene: TRBJ1-1
CDR3 protein: CAISESTMNTEAFF
CDR3 DNA: TGTGCCATCAGTGAGTCGACAATGAACACTGAAGCTTTCTTT

clone size: .
V gene: TRBV5-6
D gene: .
J gene: TRBJ2-2
CDR3 protein: CASSTVGQNTGELFF
CDR3 DNA: TGTGCCAGCAGTACGGTCGGACAGAACACCGGGGAGCTGTTTTTT

clone size: .
V gene: TRBV27
D gene: TRBD1
J gene: TRBJ1-2
CDR3 protein: CASSFSWTGIYGYTF
CDR3 DNA: TGTGCCAGCAGTTTTTCATGGACAGGGATATATGGCTACACCTTC

clone size: few
V gene: TRBV3-1/TRBV3-2
D gene: .
J gene: TRBJ2-7
CDR3 protein: CASSQVGGEQYF
CDR3 DNA: TGTGCCAGCAGCCAAGTAGGGGGCGAGCAGTACTTC

clone size: .
V gene: TRBV11-3
D gene: .
J gene: TRBJ1-5
CDR3 protein: CASSLPSRGLNQPQHF
CDR3 DNA: TGTGCCAGCAGCTTACCGAGCAGGGGCCTCAATCAGCCCCAGCATTTT

clone size: .
V gene: TRBV7-8
D gene: .
J gene: TRBJ1-5
CDR3 protein: CASSLVGRESNQPQHF
CDR3 DNA: TGTGCCAGCAGCTTAGTCGGCAGGGAAAGCAATCAGCCCCAGCATTTT

clone size: .
V gene: TRBV27
D gene: TRBD1
J gene: TRBJ2-1
CDR3 protein: CASSLTGEDRGANEQFF
CDR3 DNA: TGTGCCAGCAGTTTAACCGGGGAGGACAGGGGTGCGAATGAGCAGTTCTTC

clone size: .
V gene: TRBV7-9
D gene: TRBD1
J gene: TRBJ1-2
CDR3 protein: CASSPGQGYGYTF
CDR3 DNA: TGTGCCAGCAGCCCCGGACAGGGGTATGGCTACACCTTC

clone size: .
V gene: TRBV9
D gene: .
J gene: TRBJ1-6
CDR3 protein: CASSAGSRESSPLHF
CDR3 DNA: TGTGCCAGCAGCGCCGGTTCCCGAGAGAGTTCACCCCTCCACTTT

clone size: .
V gene: TRBV28
D gene: .
J gene: TRBJ1-5
CDR3 protein: CASSPWRGEGSNQPQHF
CDR3 DNA: TGTGCCAGCAGCCCTTGGAGGGGTGAAGGGAGCAATCAGCCCCAGCATTTT

clone size: .
V gene: TRBV2
D gene: TRBD2
J gene: TRBJ2-3
CDR3 protein: CASSVSGRTDTQYF
CDR3 DNA: TGTGCCAGCAGTGTTAGCGGGAGGACAGATACGCAGTATTTT

clone size: once
V gene: TRBV5-1
D gene: .
J gene: TRBJ1-4
CDR3 protein: CASSTGEAGEKLFF
CDR3 DNA: TGCGCCAGCAGCACTGGAGAGGCTGGCGAAAAACTGTTTTTT

clone size: .
V gene: TRBV5-1
D gene: .
J gene: TRBJ2-2
CDR3 protein: CASSGTGTLNTGELFF
CDR3 DNA: TGCGCCAGCAGCGGAACCGGGACATTGAACACCGGGGAGCTGTTTTTT

clone size: .
V gene: TRBV30
D gene: TRBD1
J gene: TRBJ1-1
CDR3 protein: CVYRGLMNTEAFF
CDR3 DNA: TGTGTGTACAGGGGGCTAATGAACACTGAAGCTTTCTTT

clone size: .
V gene: TRBV27
D gene: .
J gene: TRBJ1-5
CDR3 protein: CASSFQGLNQPQHF
CDR3 DNA: TGTGCCAGCAGTTTTCAGGGGCTCAATCAGCCCCAGCATTTT

clone size: .
V gene: TRBV7-9
D gene: TRBD1
J gene: TRBJ1-5
CDR3 protein: CASSSTGVRQPQHF
CDR3 DNA: TGTGCCAGCAGCTCGACAGGGGTGCGACAGCCCCAGCATTTT

clone size: .
V gene: TRBV7-9
D gene: TRBD1
J gene: TRBJ1-5
CDR3 protein: CASSFTGGDQPQHF
CDR3 DNA: TGTGCCAGCAGCTTCACAGGGGGGGATCAGCCCCAGCATTTT

clone size: .
V gene: TRBV12-5
D gene: TRBD2
J gene: TRBJ2-2
CDR3 protein: CASGLVQDWREVPGELFF
CDR3 DNA: TGTGCTAGTGGTTTGGTACAGGATTGGCGGGAGGTACCCGGGGAGCTGTTTTTT

clone size: .
V gene: TRBV19
D gene: .
J gene: TRBJ2-7
CDR3 protein: CASSRTVASYEQYF
CDR3 DNA: TGTGCCAGTAGCCGGACAGTCGCCTCCTACGAGCAGTACTTC

clone size: .
V gene: TRBV10-3
D gene: .
J gene: TRBJ1-2
CDR3 protein: CAISKQGDYGYTF
CDR3 DNA: TGTGCCATCAGTAAACAGGGTGACTATGGCTACACCTTC

clone size: .
V gene: TRBV29-1
D gene: TRBD1
J gene: TRBJ1-2
CDR3 protein: CSADRGPANYGYTF
CDR3 DNA: TGCAGCGCGGACAGGGGGCCCGCTAACTATGGCTACACCTTC

clone size: once
V gene: TRBV4-1
D gene: .
J gene: TRBJ1-2
CDR3 protein: CASSQGTNYGYTF
CDR3 DNA: TGCGCCAGCAGCCAAGGGACTAATTATGGCTACACCTTC

clone size: .
V gene: TRBV18
D gene: .
J gene: TRBJ1-3
CDR3 protein: CASSPPDGAGNTIYF
CDR3 DNA: TGTGCCAGCTCACCACCGGATGGAGCTGGAAACACCATATATTTT

clone size: .
V gene: TRBV5-4
D gene: .
J gene: TRBJ1-2
CDR3 protein: CASSLEGGYTF
CDR3 DNA: TGTGCCAGCAGCTTGGAGGGGGGCTACACCTTC

clone size: .
V gene: TRBV3-1/TRBV3-2
D gene: TRBD1
J gene: TRBJ1-4
CDR3 protein: CASSARDSRNEKLFF
CDR3 DNA: TGTGCCAGCAGCGCTCGGGACAGTCGCAATGAAAAACTGTTTTTT

clone size: .
V gene: TRBV9
D gene: TRBD1
J gene: TRBJ2-6
CDR3 protein: CASSGTGSGANVLTF
CDR3 DNA: TGTGCCAGCAGCGGGACAGGGTCTGGGGCCAACGTCCTGACTTTC

clone size: few
V gene: TRBV12-5
D gene: .
J gene: TRBJ1-2
CDR3 protein: CASGTGISTFYGYTF
CDR3 DNA: TGTGCTAGTGGAACAGGGATCAGTACCTTTTATGGCTACACCTTC

clone size: few
V gene: TRBV24-1
D gene: .
J gene: TRBJ2-7
CDR3 protein: CATSDLRPGHSSYEQYF
CDR3 DNA: TGTGCCACCAGTGATTTGCGTCCCGGACACAGCTCCTACGAGCAGTACTTC

clone size: .
V gene: TRBV5-1
D gene: TRBD2
J gene: TRBJ2-3
CDR3 protein: CASSPGTSGRTTDTQYF
CDR3 DNA: TGCGCCAGCAGCCCCGGGACTAGCGGGAGGACCACAGATACGCAGTATTTT

clone size: .
V gene: TRBV15
D gene: TRBD1
J gene: TRBJ2-5
CDR3 protein: CATSRVGTAQETQYF
CDR3 DNA: TGTGCCACCAGCAGAGTAGGGACAGCCCAAGAGACCCAGTACTTC

clone size: .
V gene: TRBV4-1
D gene: .
J gene: TRBJ1-3
CDR3 protein: CASSVHRGNTIYF
CDR3 DNA: TGCGCCAGCAGCGTCCACAGGGGAAACACCATATATTTT

clone size: .
V gene: TRBV19
D gene: .
J gene: TRBJ1-1
CDR3 protein: CASSPDRMNTEAFF
CDR3 DNA: TGTGCCAGTAGTCCGGACAGAATGAACACTGAAGCTTTCTTT

clone size: .
V gene: TRBV25-1
D gene: .
J gene: TRBJ2-7
CDR3 protein: CAGRQAVQETPYEQYF
CDR3 DNA: TGTGCCGGGCGACAGGCAGTCCAAGAGACGCCCTACGAGCAGTACTTC

clone size: .
V gene: TRBV28
D gene: .
J gene: TRBJ1-5
CDR3 protein: CASSLSGGVSNQPQHF
CDR3 DNA: TGTGCCAGCAGTTTAAGTGGGGGCGTTAGCAATCAGCCCCAGCATTTT

clone size: .
V gene: TRBV7-7
D gene: TRBD1
J gene: TRBJ2-1
CDR3 protein: CASSLSWGQGGYNEQFF
CDR3 DNA: TGTGCTAGCAGCTTAAGTTGGGGACAGGGGGGCTACAATGAGCAGTTCTTC

clone size: .
V gene: TRBV7-3
D gene: .
J gene: TRBJ1-1
CDR3 protein: CASSDHRGLNTEAFF
CDR3 DNA: TGTGCCAGCAGCGATCATCGGGGGTTGAACACTGAAGCTTTCTTT

clone size: .
V gene: TRBV2
D gene: TRBD1
J gene: TRBJ2-1
CDR3 protein: CASSRVTGDNEQFF
CDR3 DNA: TGTGCCAGCAGTCGAGTAACAGGGGATAATGAGCAGTTCTTC

clone size: .
V gene: TRBV20-1
D gene: .
J gene: TRBJ2-5
CDR3 protein: CSAYNGETQYF
CDR3 DNA: TGCAGTGCTTATAACGGGGAGACCCAGTACTTC

clone size: .
V gene: TRBV6-1
D gene: .
J gene: TRBJ2-7
CDR3 protein: CASSEIHRSSYEQYF
CDR3 DNA: TGTGCCAGCAGTGAAATTCACAGAAGCTCCTACGAGCAGTACTTC

clone size: .
V gene: TRBV12-3/TRBV12-4
D gene: .
J gene: TRBJ1-1
CDR3 protein: CASSPDSYEAFF
CDR3 DNA: TGTGCCAGCAGTCCTGACAGCTATGAAGCTTTCTTT

clone size: .
V gene: TRBV7-2
D gene: .
J gene: TRBJ1-5
CDR3 protein: CASSLRPGTQPQHF
CDR3 DNA: TGTGCCAGCAGCTTAAGGCCGGGAACTCAGCCCCAGCATTTT